The entry below describes one T cell receptor (beta chain). Method: immunoSEQ multiplex PCR; TCRdb's copy keeps in-frame clones and lacks some. The repertoire includes some 120,000 clones, roughly 80% of them detected once, and roughly 3.2% sits in the top ten. The data stem from a study of PD-L1 blockade in urothelial cancer. Study context: Median blood clonality was roughly 0.087, with some 89,000 unique TCRs.

The CDR3 spans 13 residues. Germline CDR1 reads SNHLY; CDR2 reads FYNNEI. Trimming removed 4 bases from V and 6 bases from J, with 12 bases in between. Noted time point: pretreatment peripheral blood. Patients presented with locally advanced or metastatic urothelial carcinoma. This chain links TRBV2 with TRBJ1-2; D unresolved. This clonotype was obtained from a man aged 50 to 59 with urothelial cancer. This specimen consisted of PBMCs, obtained around atezolizumab (anti-PD-L1) treatment. The chain's CDR3 is CASSVRLTDGYTF. The CDR3 DNA reads as TGTGCCAGCAGTGTAAGGTTGACTGATGGCTACACCTTC.